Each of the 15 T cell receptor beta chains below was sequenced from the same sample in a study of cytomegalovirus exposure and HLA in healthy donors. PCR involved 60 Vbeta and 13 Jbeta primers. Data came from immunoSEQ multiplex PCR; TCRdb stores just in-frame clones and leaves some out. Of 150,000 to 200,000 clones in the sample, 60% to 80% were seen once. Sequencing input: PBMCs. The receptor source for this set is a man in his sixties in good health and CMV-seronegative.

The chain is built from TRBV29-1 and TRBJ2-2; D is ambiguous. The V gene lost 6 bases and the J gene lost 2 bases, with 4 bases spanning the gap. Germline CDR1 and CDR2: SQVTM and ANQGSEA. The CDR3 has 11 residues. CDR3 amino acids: CSVVNTGELFF. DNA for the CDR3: TGCAGCGTCGTCAACACCGGGGAGCTGTTTTTT.

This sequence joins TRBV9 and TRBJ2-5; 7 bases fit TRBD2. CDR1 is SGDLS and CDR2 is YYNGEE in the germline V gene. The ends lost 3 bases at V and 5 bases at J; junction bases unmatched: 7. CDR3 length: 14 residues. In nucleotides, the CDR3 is TGTGCCAGCAGCGCGCACGGGGGGACGGAGACCCAGTACTTC. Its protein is CASSAHGGTETQYF. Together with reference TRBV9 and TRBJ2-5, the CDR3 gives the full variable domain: DSGVTQTPKHLITATGQRVTLRCSPRSGDLSVYWYQQSLDQGLQFLIQYYNGEERAKGNILERFSAQQFPDLHSELNLSSLELGDSALYFCASSAHGGTETQYFGPGTRLLVL.

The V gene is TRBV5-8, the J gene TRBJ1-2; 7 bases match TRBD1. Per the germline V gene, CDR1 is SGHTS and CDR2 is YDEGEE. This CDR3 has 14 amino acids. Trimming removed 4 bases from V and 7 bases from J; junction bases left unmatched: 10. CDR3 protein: CASSPTTGVGGYTF. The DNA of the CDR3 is TGTGCCAGCAGCCCGACCACAGGGGTTGGTGGCTACACCTTC.

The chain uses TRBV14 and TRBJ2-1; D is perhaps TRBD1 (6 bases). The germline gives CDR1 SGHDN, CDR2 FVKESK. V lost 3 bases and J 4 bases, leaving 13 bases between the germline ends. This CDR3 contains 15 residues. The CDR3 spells CASSHFGTTYNEQFF. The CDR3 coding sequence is TGTGCCAGCAGCCACTTCGGGACAACTTACAATGAGCAGTTCTTC.

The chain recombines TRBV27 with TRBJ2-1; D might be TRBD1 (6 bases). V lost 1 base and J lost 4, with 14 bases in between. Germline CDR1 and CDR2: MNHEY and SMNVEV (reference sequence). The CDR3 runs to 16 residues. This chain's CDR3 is CASSLFSGTRYNEQFF. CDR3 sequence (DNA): TGTGCCAGCAGTTTATTTTCCGGGACACGGTACAATGAGCAGTTCTTC.

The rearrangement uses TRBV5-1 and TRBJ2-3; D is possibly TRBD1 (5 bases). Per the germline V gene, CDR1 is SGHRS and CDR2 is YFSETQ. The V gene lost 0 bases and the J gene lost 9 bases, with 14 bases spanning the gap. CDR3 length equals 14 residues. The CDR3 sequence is CASSLGPDSETQYF. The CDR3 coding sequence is TGCGCCAGCAGCTTGGGCCCCGACAGCGAGACGCAGTATTTT.

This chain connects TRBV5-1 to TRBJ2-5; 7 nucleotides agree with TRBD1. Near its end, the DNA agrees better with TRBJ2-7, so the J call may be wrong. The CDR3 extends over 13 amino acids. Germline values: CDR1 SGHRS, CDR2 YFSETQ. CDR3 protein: CASSFGTAYEQYF. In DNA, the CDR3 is TGCGCCAGCAGCTTCGGGACAGCCTACGAGCAGTACTTC.

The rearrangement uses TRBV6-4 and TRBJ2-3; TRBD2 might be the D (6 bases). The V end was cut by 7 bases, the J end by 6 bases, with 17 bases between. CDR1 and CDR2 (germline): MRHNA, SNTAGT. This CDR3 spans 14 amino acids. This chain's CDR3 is CASTQPGGADTQYF. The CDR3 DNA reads TGTGCCAGCACCCAACCCGGAGGGGCGGATACGCAGTATTTT.

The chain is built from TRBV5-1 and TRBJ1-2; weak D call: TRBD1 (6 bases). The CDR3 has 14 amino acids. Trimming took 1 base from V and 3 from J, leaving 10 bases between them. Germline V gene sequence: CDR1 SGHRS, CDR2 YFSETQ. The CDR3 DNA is TGCGCCAGCAGCTTGAACAGGGCTGACTATGGCTACACCTTC. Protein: CASSLNRADYGYTF.

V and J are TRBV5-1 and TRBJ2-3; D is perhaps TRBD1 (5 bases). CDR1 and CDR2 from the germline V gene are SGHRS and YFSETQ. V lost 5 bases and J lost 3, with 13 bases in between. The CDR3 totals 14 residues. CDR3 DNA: TGCGCCAGCAGAGGGGCTACGGAGACAGATACGCAGTATTTT. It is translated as CASRGATETDTQYF.

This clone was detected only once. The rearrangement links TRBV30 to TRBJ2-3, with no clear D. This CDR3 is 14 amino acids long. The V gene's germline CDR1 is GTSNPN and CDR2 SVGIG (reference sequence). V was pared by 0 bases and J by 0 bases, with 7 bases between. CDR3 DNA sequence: TGTGCCTGGAGTGTTGGAGTTAGCACAGATACGCAGTATTTT. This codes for CAWSVGVSTDTQYF.

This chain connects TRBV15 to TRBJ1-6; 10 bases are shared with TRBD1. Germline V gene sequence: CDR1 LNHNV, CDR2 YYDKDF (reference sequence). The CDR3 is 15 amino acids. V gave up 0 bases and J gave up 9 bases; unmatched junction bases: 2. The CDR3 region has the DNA TGTGCCACCAGCAGAGAGGGACAGGGGACTTCACCCCTCCACTTT. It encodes CATSREGQGTSPLHF.

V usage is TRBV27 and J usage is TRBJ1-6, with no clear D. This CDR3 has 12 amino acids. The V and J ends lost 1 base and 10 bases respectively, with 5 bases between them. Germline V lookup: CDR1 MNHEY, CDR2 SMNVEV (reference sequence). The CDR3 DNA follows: TGTGCCAGCAGTTTATTGGGCTCACCCCTCCACTTT. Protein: CASSLLGSPLHF.

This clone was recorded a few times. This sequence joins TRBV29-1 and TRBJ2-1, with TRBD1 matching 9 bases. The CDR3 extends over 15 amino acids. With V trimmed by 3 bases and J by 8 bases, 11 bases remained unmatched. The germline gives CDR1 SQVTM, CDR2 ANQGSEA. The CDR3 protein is CSVDLSGGTGHEQFF. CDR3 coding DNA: TGCAGCGTTGACCTCAGTGGGGGGACAGGGCATGAGCAGTTCTTC.

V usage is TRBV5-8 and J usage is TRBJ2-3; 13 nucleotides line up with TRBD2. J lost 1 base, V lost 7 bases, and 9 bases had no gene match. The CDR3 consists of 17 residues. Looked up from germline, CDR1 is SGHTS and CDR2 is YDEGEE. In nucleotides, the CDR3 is TGTGCCAGCCCGACTAGCGGGGGGCCCCATGGCACAGATACGCAGTATTTT. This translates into CASPTSGGPHGTDTQYF.